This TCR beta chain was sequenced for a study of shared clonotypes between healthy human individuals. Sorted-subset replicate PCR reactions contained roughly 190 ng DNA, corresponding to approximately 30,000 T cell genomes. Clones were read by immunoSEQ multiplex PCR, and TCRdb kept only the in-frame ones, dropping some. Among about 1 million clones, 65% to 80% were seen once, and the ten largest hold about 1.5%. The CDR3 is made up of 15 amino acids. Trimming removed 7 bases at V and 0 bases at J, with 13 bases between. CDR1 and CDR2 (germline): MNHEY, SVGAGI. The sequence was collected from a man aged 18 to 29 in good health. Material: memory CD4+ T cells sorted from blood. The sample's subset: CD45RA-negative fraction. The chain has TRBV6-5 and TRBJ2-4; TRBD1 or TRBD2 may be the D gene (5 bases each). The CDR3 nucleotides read TGTGCCAGCAAAGGGGCAGGACTAGCCAAAAACATTCAGTACTTC. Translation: CASKGAGLAKNIQYF.